These 3 T cell receptor beta chains originate from one sample sequenced in a study of regulatory T cells in long-lasting Graves disease. Time point in this sample: newly diagnosed GD, antithyroid drugs for less than 3 months. The TCR library was made from RNA extracted from PBMCs. The authors built TCR beta libraries using iRepertoire HTBI primers and Arm-PCR of CDR3 regions. TCRdb reanalysed the multiplex PCR reads using MiXCR and keeps one entry per CDR3 protein. The sample lists about 440,000 distinct CDR3 sequences, more than 12% occurring once. The data were also submitted as part of a second study, on T cells in Graves' hyperthyroidism and ophthalmopathy.

Here the sequenced sample was peripheral blood mononuclear cells (PBMCs), taken at new diagnosis, from a patient treated with antithyroid drugs. The receptor set was obtained from a woman under 40 with Graves disease.

This clonotype was seen many times. The CDR3 DNA follows: TGTGCCAGCAGCTTCACTAGCGGTGCCACCGGGGAGCTGTTTTTT. Amino acids: CASSFTSGATGELFF. This sequence joins TRBV7-9 and TRBJ2-2; 8 bases align to TRBD2. V shed 3 bases and J 4 bases; nucleotides not matched to a gene: 4. CDR1 and CDR2 from the germline V gene are SEHNR and FQNEAQ (reference sequence). The CDR3 loop spans 15 amino acids.

Many counts were recorded for this clonotype. The chain recombines TRBV30 with TRBJ1-5, with 7 bases matching TRBD1. Germline V gene sequence: CDR1 GTSNPN, CDR2 SVGIG (reference sequence). The CDR3 has 15 amino acids. Trimming took 3 bases from V and 0 from J; bases not matched to a gene: 5. CDR3 sequence (DNA): TGTGCCTGGAGAAAGGGGACAGTTAGCAATCAGCCCCAGCATTTT. Protein: CAWRKGTVSNQPQHF.

In nucleotides, the CDR3 is TGTGCCAGCAGTATAGACCGGCGGGAGACCCAGTACTTC. It translates to CASSIDRRETQYF. The chain employs TRBV27 and TRBJ2-5; no reliable D call. V was pared by 5 bases and J by 5 bases, with 12 bases between. This CDR3 has 13 residues. Germline CDR1 MNHEY, CDR2 SMNVEV (reference sequence).